Listed below are T cell receptor beta chains from one sample, sequenced in a study of T-cell reconstitution after alpha-beta-depleted transplantation in children. MiXCR, applied by TCRdb to the PCR reads, yields one record per CDR3 protein. Among a few hundred thousand distinct CDR3 sequences listed, 25% to 30% were seen once. This specimen consisted of PBMCs, obtained before TCRalphabeta/CD19-depleted stem cell transplant. These receptors were taken from a boy in the first two years of life with Wiskott-Aldrich syndrome, due to receive a stem cell transplant. The CDR3 runs from the conserved cysteine through the conserved F or W. The D gene is left open where the match is weak.

d_call v_call cdr3_aa
NA TRBV5-1 CASSLVISGNSPLHF
TRBD1 TRBV12-3/TRBV12-4 CASSSGHRGVETQYF
TRBD2 TRBV5-1 CASSGALAGGPRNEQFF
NA TRBV15 CATSRARGQPQHF
NA TRBV18 CASSPGFDEKLFF
NA TRBV10-3 CAISESRSWDTQYF
TRBD2 TRBV18 CASSELAGAQETQYF
NA TRBV6-5 CASSYSRNSYEQYF
NA TRBV28 CASSLKARREQYF
NA TRBV7-9 CASSLPGFGTEAFF
TRBD1 TRBV28 CASSRYRGSPYEQYF
NA TRBV27 CASSFAPTVNEKLFF
NA TRBV5-1 CASHGGDIQYF
NA TRBV5-1 CASSGRNTDTQYF
NA TRBV5-1 CASSITSSYGGELFF
TRBD2 TRBV5-6 CASSLTSPYPYNEQFF
TRBD2 TRBV15 CATSRGLADSDNEQFF
NA TRBV18 CASSGPLTGVSYEQYF
TRBD1 TRBV29-1 CSVDGIAGGYEQYF
TRBD2 TRBV20-1 CSAIEASGVYNEQFF
TRBD1 TRBV6-5 CASRPDRGYTGELFF
NA TRBV16 CASSQLGTDTQYF
TRBD1 TRBV10-3 CASRRTGGEQDTQYF
NA TRBV2 CASSRTESSNQPQHF
NA TRBV12-3/TRBV12-4 CASSPTLWTRSNDNEQFF
NA TRBV20-1 CSATRELADTQYF
TRBD2 TRBV20-1 CSARLSGRRADTQYF
TRBD1 TRBV13 CASSLRDRGRNTEAFF
NA TRBV15 CATSRDLLDNEQFF
NA TRBV30 CAWSSGGATGELFF
NA TRBV5-1 CASSLGAVLGQETQYF
NA TRBV6-1 CASSELSEAFF
TRBD1 TRBV5-1 CASSFEGDRVYHEQYF
NA TRBV5-1 CASSLATSSETQYF
TRBD1 TRBV29-1 CSVEGRQGTYNEQFF
NA TRBV4-1 CASSPRLVSWGDGYTF
TRBD2 TRBV5-1 CASSLDAGGLLEQFF
NA TRBV7-8 CASSPTRTENTEAFF
NA TRBV5-1 CASSLEWVDTQYF
NA TRBV5-8 CASSPGWGTQPQHF
NA TRBV20-1 CSASKSYQETQYF
TRBD2 TRBV11-2 CASSSRTSARGTQYF
NA TRBV14 CASSRLGGSSYNEQFF
TRBD1 TRBV3-1 CASSHQTGRDEKLFF
TRBD2 TRBV28 CASSSPSSGYAKNIQYF
NA TRBV3-1 CASSPWDSQGGEQFF
TRBD2 TRBV28 CASGASGISQETQYF
NA TRBV12-3/TRBV12-4 CASSFGGKNTGELFF
NA TRBV20-1 CSTRLGAWEGEQYF
NA TRBV20-1 CSATRVNTEAFF
NA TRBV7-2 CASSQRHGGKNTGELFF
NA TRBV10-3 CAISEKLRGMETQYF